The clone carrying this TCR beta chain has a handful of counts. Its target is unknown. This entry belongs to a study of T cells in Graves' hyperthyroidism and ophthalmopathy. Any patient presenting with uncontrolled infection, other autoimmune disease, pregnancy or lactation was left out. CDR1 is MGHRA, CDR2 YSYEKL, per germline. V lost 1 base, J lost 1 base, and 10 bases lay in between. The CDR3 loop spans 16 amino acids. RNA transcripts served as the template for amplifying TCR beta CDR3 regions. In the first-round RT-PCR of the TCR CDR3, the HTBI primer set was used. Each CDR3 protein gets one entry after TCRdb re-called the multiplex PCR reads with MiXCR. The profile shows around 530,000 distinct CDR3 sequences, 17% of them singletons. Whole-study findings and limits: By a 13 V-J model, ophthalmopathy was set apart from stable hyperthyroidism. Blood held most thyroid clonotypes expanded above 0.001 frequency.

The sample comprised blood. V and J are TRBV4-1 and TRBJ1-4, with D possibly being TRBD1 (5 bases). The sequence came from a woman aged 18-29 years with Graves' ophthalmopathy. For the CDR3, the DNA is TGCGCCAGCAGCCAAGGGGCAAGGGGAACTAATGAAAAACTGTTTTTT. Protein sequence: CASSQGARGTNEKLFF.